This T cell receptor (beta chain) comes out of a study of T cell repertoires in cytomegalovirus infection (dated by TCRdb to 2018 to 2020). Study-level background: Alongside well-studied HLA-B-restricted epitopes, the peptide stimulations were aimed at recently identified HLA-C-restricted CMV epitopes, whose presentation resists viral immunomodulation. The HLA type of each donor mattered for the analysis, because public TCR beta signatures pointed to carriage of CMV infection along with the matching HLA type.

The paper's findings and limits, for the study overall: The ex vivo response was dominated by HLA-C-restricted CMV-specific TCR beta clonotypes, which also provided the single most frequent clonotype in two of eight donors. Carriers of CMV infection plus the relevant HLA type were discriminated by the cumulative frequency of public TCR beta family members in the study cohort and in an independent approximately 400-donor cohort.

The sequencing machine was an Illumina HiSeq 1500. TCRdb ran its own pipeline on the public reads, namely fastp trimming at Q25 and MiXCR clone calling, and kept in-frame beta chains. Identical CDR3 proteins give one entry, which carries the most common genes and DNA. Here the sample has 700,000 to 900,000 distinct CDR3 sequences; about 28% occur a single time. The ten largest clones capture 10% to 15% of the sample. Compared with germline, V lacks 1 base and J lacks 8 bases; bases without a gene match: 8. CDR1 and CDR2 are read off the germline V gene as SGHTA and FQGNSA. The CDR3 measures 15 amino acids from cysteine to phenylalanine. Of the read, only the CDR3 DNA is kept; its 45 bases are in frame from base 1. In the case of this clonotype: Its antigen is currently not known. No quality values exist for individual bases; no much larger clone is one base distant.

The label giving this sample's treatment or condition can be read as: in vitro stimulation with specific CMV peptide epitopes to enrich CMV-specific T cells. The source was cultured CD8+ T cells from PBMCs, collected from culture after CMV antigen stimulation. The clonotype originates from a human donor in good health (CMV status not recorded). Some clones in this sample may be carry-over from other donors' samples. The chain is made from TRBV7-2 and TRBJ2-4; 7 of the junction bases match TRBD2. The DNA sequence is given as TGTGCCAGCAGCTTAGTGGGGGGGGGTGGAGACATTCAGTACTTC. It translates to CASSLVGGGGDIQYF.